This TCR beta chain was sequenced for a study of blood T cell repertoires in COVID-19. The CDR3 covers 13 residues. Per the germline V gene, CDR1 is SQVTM and CDR2 is ANQGSEA. Trimming removed 3 bases from V and 2 bases from J, with 8 bases in between. Participants were aged about 18 to 89 years from approximately 24 US areas. Participants' reported clinical history set cohort assignment. Recovered status in Cohort 3 required two negative PCRs, clearance, or symptom resolution. Authors' methods: How many nucleated cells were present was estimated from reference gene primer amplification. TCRdb's table, derived via immunoSEQ multiplex PCR, lists solely in-frame clones and lacks some. The D gene and trimming were derived from the DNA, and the V and J assignments and clone size from that table. The table lists fewer than 350,000 clones, 85% of them singletons.

This receptor was identified in a woman in her forties or fifties who had recovered from COVID-19. The V call is TRBV29-1, the J call TRBJ2-1; tentatively, D is TRBD2 (6 bases). The sample taken for sequencing was PBMCs or T cells enriched from blood (not recorded which). The CDR3 bases are TGCAGCGTTGAGGGGGGAACCTACAATGAGCAGTTCTTC. It codes for CSVEGGTYNEQFF.